This T cell receptor beta chain was observed in a study of technical replicates of blood from several donors. Using immunoSEQ multiplex PCR, the repertoire was profiled, and TCRdb retains in-frame clones only, with some absent. This sample yields 90,000 or so clones, of which roughly 94% are seen a single time; around 0.3% belongs to the top ten. As for this clone: A read error may produce the germline difference seen at one junction end.

Germline V lookup: CDR1 SGHRS, CDR2 YFSETQ. The CDR3 totals 17 residues. The receptor comes from a human donor in good health. The chain joins TRBV5-1 to TRBJ1-4; 7 bases map to TRBD1. Sequencing input: T cells isolated from PBMCs. CDR3 protein: CASSLGRTGGPKEKLFF. Written as DNA, the CDR3 is TGCGCCAGCAGCTTGGGTAGGACAGGTGGGCCTAAGGAAAAACTGTTTTTT. The full variable domain, with the rest looked up from reference TRBV5-1 and TRBJ1-4, is KAGVTQTPRYLIKTRGQQVTLSCSPISGHRSVSWYQQTPGQGLQFLFEYFSETQRNKGNFPGRFSGRQFSNSRSEMNVSTLELGDSALYLCASSLGRTGGPKEKLFFGSGTQLSVL.